Below, 21 T cell receptor beta chains from the same sample are listed, as sequenced in a study of T-cell memory formation after mild COVID-19. TCRdb ran MiXCR on the 5' RACE reads and lists one entry per CDR3 protein. The sample carries fewer than 30,000 distinct CDR3 sequences, 12% recorded once. Sequenced: PBMCs or a T cell subset sorted from them (not recorded which). Receptor source: an adult woman who had mild COVID-19 (a few samples of this study predate the infection). Cell type and time point are not known.

This clonotype was counted ten times or more. V usage is TRBV7-9 and J usage is TRBJ2-7; no clear D gene. CDR3 length: 15 amino acids. V lost 0 bases and J lost 4, with 13 bases in between. Germline CDR1 SEHNR, CDR2 FQNEAQ (reference sequence). The CDR3 reads CASSLAASSRYEQYF. DNA for the CDR3: TGTGCCAGCAGCTTAGCGGCTAGTTCTCGATACGAGCAGTACTTC. The variable domain in full, with the rest retrieved from reference TRBV7-9 and TRBJ2-7, is DTGVSQNPRHKITKRGQNVTFRCDPISEHNRLYWYRQTLGQGPEFLTYFQNEAQLEKSRLLSDRFSAERPKGSFSTLEIQRTEQGDSAMYLCASSLAASSRYEQYFGPGTRLTVT.

The sample holds many counts of this clonotype. This chain joins TRBV7-8 and TRBJ2-3; D is perhaps TRBD1 (5 bases). The germline CDR1 and CDR2 sequences are SGHVS and FQNEAQ. Deletions cut 2 bases from V and 1 base from J, with 19 bases between. CDR3 length: 18 residues. The CDR3 is CASSLYTIKKTGTDTQYF. For the CDR3, the DNA is TGTGCCAGCAGCTTATACACCATAAAGAAGACAGGCACAGATACGCAGTATTTT.

The table lists this clonotype with a few counts. The rearrangement joins TRBV4-1 to TRBJ2-7; the D gene is possibly TRBD2 (6 bases). Germline V CDR1 and CDR2: MGHRA, YSYEKL. The CDR3 contains 13 residues. Trimming shortened V by 5 bases and J by 2 bases, and 10 bases separated the two germline ends. The CDR3 DNA reads TGCGCCAGCAGCGCGGAGGGTGCCTACGAGCAGTACTTC. Translated: CASSAEGAYEQYF.

This clonotype was found many times. The V call is TRBV12-3 or TRBV12-4, the J call TRBJ2-5; the D call may be TRBD1 or TRBD2 (5 bases each). Trimming cost V 6 bases and J 2 bases, with 13 bases left between them. The CDR3 is made up of 14 amino acids. Written as DNA, the CDR3 is TGTGCCAGCAGCTTCCCTGGGGGACAAGAGACCCAGTACTTC. Amino acid sequence: CASSFPGGQETQYF.

The rearrangement links TRBV10-3 to TRBJ2-3; D may be TRBD1 (6 bases). Trimming removed 8 bases at V and 3 bases at J, with 15 bases between. The germline gives CDR1 ENHRY, CDR2 SYGVKD. This CDR3 has 14 residues. The DNA of the CDR3 is TGTGCCATCGCCTCCTTCACAGGGACAGATACGCAGTATTTT. Translated, it gives CAIASFTGTDTQYF.

This clonotype was found many times. The V call is TRBV6-6, the J call TRBJ2-5; 10 bases are shared with TRBD2. The V gene's germline CDR1 is MNHNY and CDR2 SVGAGI (reference sequence). V lost 6 bases and J lost 1; bases outside the gene matches: 5. The CDR3 is 15 residues long. In nucleotides, the CDR3 is TGTGCCAGCAGACCTAGCGGGGGCCCCCAAGAGACCCAGTACTTC. It specifies CASRPSGGPQETQYF.

This clonotype was seen at least ten times. J is TRBJ2-1 and V is TRBV27, with D maybe TRBD1 (6 bases). The V end lost 6 bases, the J end lost 10 bases, and 16 bases lay between the germline ends. Germline CDR1 and CDR2: MNHEY and SMNVEV (reference sequence). This CDR3 spans 13 amino acids. Here the CDR3 reads CASSRPTGPEQFF. The CDR3, as DNA: TGTGCCAGCAGCCGACCCACAGGGCCCGAGCAGTTCTTC.

This clonotype was counted at least ten times. This chain connects TRBV29-1 to TRBJ2-3, with D tentatively TRBD1 (8 bases). CDR1 and CDR2 (germline): SQVTM, ANQGSEA. The CDR3 loop spans 13 amino acids. Trimming stripped 6 bases from V and 2 bases from J, with 12 bases between. CDR3 amino acids: CSVTGDYTDTQYF. The CDR3 bases are TGCAGCGTGACAGGGGACTACACAGATACGCAGTATTTT.

This clonotype was observed at least ten times. The chain joins TRBV3-1 to TRBJ1-2, with TRBD1 matching over 8 bases. J was trimmed by 4 bases and V by 0 bases; bases with no gene match: 4. CDR1 is LGHDT, CDR2 YNNKEL, per germline (reference sequence). The CDR3 covers 15 residues. The CDR3 DNA reads as TGTGCCAGCAGCCAAGACAGGGGGCAAGGCTATGGCTACACCTTC. It encodes CASSQDRGQGYGYTF.

At least ten counts were recorded for this clonotype. The rearrangement uses TRBV11-2 and TRBJ1-3; no definite D call. The germline V gene has CDR1 SGHAT and CDR2 FQNNGV. V was pared by 1 base and J by 0 bases, with 10 bases between. The CDR3 sequence is 16 residues long. The CDR3 here is CASSLGRRASGNTIYF. CDR3 coding DNA: TGTGCCAGCAGCTTAGGACGGAGGGCCTCTGGAAACACCATATATTTT.

This clonotype has ten or more counts. At one boundary the junction diverges from the germline segment, which might be a read error. This chain connects TRBV7-7 to TRBJ2-2; 11 bases agree with TRBD2. The CDR3 covers 17 residues. Germline assignment: CDR1 SSHAT and CDR2 FNYEAQ (reference sequence). The CDR3 region has the DNA TGTGCTAGCAGCTTAGCGGGAGGGCCCGGGAACACCGGGGAGCTGTTTTTT. It yields the protein CASSLAGGPGNTGELFF.

Ten or more counts support this clonotype. CDR3 nucleotide sequence: TGTGCCAGCAGTCCCGGGACAGGCTATGGCTACACCTTC. Residues: CASSPGTGYGYTF. The chain links TRBV3-1 to TRBJ1-2; 8 bases map to TRBD1. Germline trimming cut 6 bases from V and 4 bases from J; bases unmatched to any gene: 4. The germline gives CDR1 LGHDT, CDR2 YNNKEL (reference sequence). The CDR3 has 13 residues.

The V call is TRBV7-2, the J call TRBJ2-5, with D possibly TRBD2 on 5 matching bases. Germline CDR1 SGHTA, CDR2 FQGNSA. V dropped 5 bases and J dropped 5 bases, with 9 bases sitting between them. The CDR3 has 12 amino acids. The CDR3 region is CASSRPGETQYF. The DNA for the CDR3 is TGTGCCAGCAGCCGCCCGGGGGAGACCCAGTACTTC.

This clonotype was picked up many times. The V call is TRBV6-5, the J call TRBJ2-1; D may be TRBD1 (6 bases). The CDR3 spans 15 residues. The V end was cut by 7 bases, the J end by 4 bases, with 17 bases between. The germline CDR1 and CDR2 sequences are MNHEY and SVGAGI. The CDR3 DNA sequence: TGTGCCAGCACCCAACCGTCACAGGGTTACAATGAGCAGTTCTTC. Its translation: CASTQPSQGYNEQFF.

This clonotype was counted at least ten times. This sequence joins TRBV6-2 or TRBV6-3 and TRBJ1-5; no clear D. CDR1 MNHEY and CDR2 SVGEGT come from the germline V gene. The CDR3 has 14 amino acids. Between the trimmed V and J ends, which lost 7 bases and 6 bases, there was a span of 16 bases. CDR3 DNA: TGTGCCAGCACCGAGACACTAGAAACTCAGCCCCAGCATTTT. Translating gives CASTETLETQPQHF.

The sample holds many counts of this clonotype. The chain recombines TRBV7-3 with TRBJ1-2; D uncertain. Trimming took off 2 bases at V and 3 bases at J, with 7 bases between the two ends. This CDR3 comprises 13 residues. The germline CDR1 and CDR2 sequences are SGHTA and FQGTGA. The CDR3 here is CASSLGQYYGYTF. The CDR3 DNA is TGTGCCAGCAGCTTAGGGCAGTACTATGGCTACACCTTC.

This clonotype was counted ten times or more. The rearrangement joins TRBV3-1 to TRBJ2-7, with 10 bases identical to TRBD2. The CDR3 consists of 17 residues. The trim removed 2 bases at V and 0 bases at J, leaving 7 bases unmatched. Looked up from germline, CDR1 is LGHDT and CDR2 is YNNKEL (reference sequence). CDR3 in amino acids: CASSQNSGGPNSYEQYF. For the CDR3, the DNA is TGTGCCAGCAGCCAAAATAGCGGGGGGCCCAACTCCTACGAGCAGTACTTC.

This clonotype showed up many times. The chain combines TRBV12-3 or TRBV12-4 with TRBJ2-1, with D possibly TRBD1 on 5 matching bases. Deletions cut 6 bases from V and 5 bases from J, with 17 bases between. The CDR3 spans 15 residues. The CDR3 DNA sequence: TGTGCCAGCAGCCAAGACAGTATTCCGAACAATGAGCAGTTCTTC. Translated, it gives CASSQDSIPNNEQFF.

Ten or more counts support this clonotype. The rearrangement joins TRBV5-1 to TRBJ2-3; 8 bases are a match to TRBD1. The CDR3 covers 14 residues. V shed 2 bases, J shed 5 bases, and the junction held 4 bases outside the gene matches. Germline CDR1 is SGHRS and CDR2 is YFSETQ. The CDR3 DNA reads as TGCGCCAGCAGCTTCAGGGGGCATGGAGATACGCAGTATTTT. The encoded protein is CASSFRGHGDTQYF.

This clonotype was detected many times. This chain connects TRBV24-1 to TRBJ2-3, with D possibly matching TRBD2 (5 bases). Per the germline V gene, CDR1 is KGHDR and CDR2 is SFDVKD. The CDR3 loop spans 16 amino acids. Trimming removed 0 bases from V and 4 bases from J, with 13 bases in between. The CDR3 region has the DNA TGTGCCACCAGTGATTTGTCGGGGTTTGCCCCAGATACGCAGTATTTT. Translation gives CATSDLSGFAPDTQYF.

This clonotype is termed medium-sized (0.01 to 0.1%). V and J are TRBV7-9 and TRBJ2-7, with TRBD2 identical over 10 bases. J was trimmed by 1 base and V by 6 bases; bases with no gene match: 9. CDR1 and CDR2 from the germline V gene are SEHNR and FQNEAQ (reference sequence). The CDR3 runs 16 residues. CDR3 protein: CASSLLAGAPSYEQYF. The CDR3 DNA follows: TGTGCCAGCAGTCTCCTAGCGGGAGCGCCATCCTACGAGCAGTACTTC.